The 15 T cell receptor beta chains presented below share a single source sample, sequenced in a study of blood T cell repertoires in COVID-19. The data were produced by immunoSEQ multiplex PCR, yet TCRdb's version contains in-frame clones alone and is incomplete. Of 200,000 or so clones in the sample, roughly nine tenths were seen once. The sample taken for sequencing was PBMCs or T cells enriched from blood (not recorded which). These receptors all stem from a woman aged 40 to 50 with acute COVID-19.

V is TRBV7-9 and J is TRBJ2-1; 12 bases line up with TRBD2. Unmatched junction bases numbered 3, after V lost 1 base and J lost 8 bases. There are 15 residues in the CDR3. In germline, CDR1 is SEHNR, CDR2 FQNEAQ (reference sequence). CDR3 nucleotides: TGTGCCAGCAGCTTAGGGACTAGCGGGAAAGATGAGCAGTTCTTC. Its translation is CASSLGTSGKDEQFF.

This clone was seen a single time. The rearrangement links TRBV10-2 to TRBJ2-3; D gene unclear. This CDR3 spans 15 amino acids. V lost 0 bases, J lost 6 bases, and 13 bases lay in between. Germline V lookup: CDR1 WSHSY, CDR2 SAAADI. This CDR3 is CASSESVAGRDTQYF. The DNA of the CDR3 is TGCGCCAGCAGTGAGTCGGTGGCAGGCAGGGATACGCAGTATTTT.

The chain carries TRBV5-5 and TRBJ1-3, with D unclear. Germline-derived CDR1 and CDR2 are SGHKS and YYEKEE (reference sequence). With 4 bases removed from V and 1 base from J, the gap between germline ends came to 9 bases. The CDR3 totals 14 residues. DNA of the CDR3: TGTGCCAGCAGCCAGATTAATTCTGGAAACACCATATATTTT. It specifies CASSQINSGNTIYF.

CDR3 sequence reads: CASTKAGGFGQPQHF. In DNA form, the CDR3 reads TGTGCCAGTACCAAAGCAGGGGGTTTCGGTCAGCCCCAGCATTTT. The chain links TRBV19 to TRBJ1-5; TRBD1 agrees at 7 bases. J lost 6 bases, V lost 7 bases, and 12 bases had no gene match. This CDR3 has 15 residues. CDR1 and CDR2 (germline): LNHDA, SQIVND (reference sequence).

The CDR3: CASSYSMGGPETQYF. The CDR3 DNA reads TGTGCCAGCAGTTACTCGATGGGGGGGCCGGAGACCCAGTACTTC. The rearrangement joins TRBV6-2 or TRBV6-3 to TRBJ2-5; the D gene is possibly TRBD2 (7 bases). This CDR3 comprises 15 residues. CDR1 MNHEY and CDR2 SVGEGT come from the germline V gene. The V end was cut by 0 bases, the J end by 5 bases, with 13 bases between.

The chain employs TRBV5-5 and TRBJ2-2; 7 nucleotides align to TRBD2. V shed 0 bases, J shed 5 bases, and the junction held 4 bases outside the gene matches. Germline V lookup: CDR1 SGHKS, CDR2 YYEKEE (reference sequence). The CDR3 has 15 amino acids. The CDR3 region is CASSLGGGRTGELFF. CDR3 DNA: TGTGCCAGCAGCTTGGGCGGGGGTAGGACCGGGGAGCTGTTTTTT.

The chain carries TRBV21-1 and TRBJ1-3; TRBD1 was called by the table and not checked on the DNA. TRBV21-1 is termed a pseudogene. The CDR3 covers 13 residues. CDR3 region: CASRDSSGNTIYF. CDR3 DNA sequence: TGTGCCAGCAGGGACAGCTCTGGAAACACCATATATTTT.

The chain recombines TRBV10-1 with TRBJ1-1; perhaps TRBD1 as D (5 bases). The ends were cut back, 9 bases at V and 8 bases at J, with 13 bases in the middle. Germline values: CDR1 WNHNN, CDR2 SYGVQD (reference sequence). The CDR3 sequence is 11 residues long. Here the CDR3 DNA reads TGCGCCAGTGTGTCCAGGGTGGAAGCTTTCTTT. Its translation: CASVSRVEAFF.

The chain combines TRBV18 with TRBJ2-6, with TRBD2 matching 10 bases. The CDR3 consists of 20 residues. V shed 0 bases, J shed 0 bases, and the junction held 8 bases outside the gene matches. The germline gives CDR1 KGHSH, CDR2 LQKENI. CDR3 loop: CASSPPTSGALSSGANVLTF. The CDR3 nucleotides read TGTGCCAGCTCACCACCCACTAGCGGGGCGCTTTCCTCTGGGGCCAACGTCCTGACTTTC.

The CDR3 region is CASSRKRGLDTGELFF. As DNA, the CDR3 is TGTGCCAGTAGCCGGAAGAGGGGGCTAGATACCGGGGAGCTGTTTTTT. The gene calls are TRBV19 and TRBJ2-2; TRBD1 matches at 7 bases. The CDR3 length is 16 residues. V shed 6 bases and J 5 bases; nucleotides not matched to a gene: 12. Germline-derived CDR1 and CDR2 are LNHDA and SQIVND (reference sequence). Full variable domain (remainder filled in from reference TRBV19 and TRBJ2-2): DGGITQSPKYLFRKEGQNVTLSCEQNLNHDAMYWYRQDPGQGLRLIYYSQIVNDFQKGDIAEGYSVSREKKESFPLTVTSAQKNPTAFYLCASSRKRGLDTGELFFGEGSRLTVL.

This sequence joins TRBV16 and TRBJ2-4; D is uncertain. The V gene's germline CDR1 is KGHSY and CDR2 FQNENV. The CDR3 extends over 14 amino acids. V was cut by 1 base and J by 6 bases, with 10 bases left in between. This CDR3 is CASSQFDTLNIQYF. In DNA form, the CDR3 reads TGTGCCAGCAGCCAATTCGACACTTTAAACATTCAGTACTTC.

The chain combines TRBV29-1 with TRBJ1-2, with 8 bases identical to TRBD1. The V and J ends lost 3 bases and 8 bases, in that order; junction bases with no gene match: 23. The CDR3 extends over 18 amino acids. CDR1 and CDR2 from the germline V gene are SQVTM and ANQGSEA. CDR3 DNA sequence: TGCAGCGTTGACGGGATGGACAGGGCGGGACCCCTCGGCTACGGCTACACCTTC. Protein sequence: CSVDGMDRAGPLGYGYTF. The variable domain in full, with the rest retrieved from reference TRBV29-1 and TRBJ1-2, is SAVISQKPSRDICQRGTSLTIQCQVDSQVTMMFWYRQQPGQSLTLIATANQGSEATYESGFVIDKFPISRPNLTFSTLTVSNMSPEDSSIYLCSVDGMDRAGPLGYGYTFGSGTRLTVV.

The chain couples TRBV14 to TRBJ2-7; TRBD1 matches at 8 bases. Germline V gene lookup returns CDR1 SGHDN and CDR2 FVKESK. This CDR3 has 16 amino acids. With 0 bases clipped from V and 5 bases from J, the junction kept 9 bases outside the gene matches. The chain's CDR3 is CASSQDRGQGAHEQYF. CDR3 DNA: TGTGCCAGCAGCCAAGATAGGGGGCAGGGGGCGCACGAGCAGTACTTC.

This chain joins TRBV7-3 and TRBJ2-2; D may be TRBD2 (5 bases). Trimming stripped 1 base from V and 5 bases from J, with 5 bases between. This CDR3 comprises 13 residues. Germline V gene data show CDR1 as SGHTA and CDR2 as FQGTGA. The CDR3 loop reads CASSLRETGELFF. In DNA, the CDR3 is TGTGCCAGCAGCTTAAGGGAGACCGGGGAGCTGTTTTTT.

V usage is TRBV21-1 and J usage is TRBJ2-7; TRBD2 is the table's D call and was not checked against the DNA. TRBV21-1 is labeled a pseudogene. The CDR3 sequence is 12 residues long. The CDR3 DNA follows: TGTGCCAGCAGCAATTCCTTATACGAGCAGTACTTC. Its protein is CASSNSLYEQYF.